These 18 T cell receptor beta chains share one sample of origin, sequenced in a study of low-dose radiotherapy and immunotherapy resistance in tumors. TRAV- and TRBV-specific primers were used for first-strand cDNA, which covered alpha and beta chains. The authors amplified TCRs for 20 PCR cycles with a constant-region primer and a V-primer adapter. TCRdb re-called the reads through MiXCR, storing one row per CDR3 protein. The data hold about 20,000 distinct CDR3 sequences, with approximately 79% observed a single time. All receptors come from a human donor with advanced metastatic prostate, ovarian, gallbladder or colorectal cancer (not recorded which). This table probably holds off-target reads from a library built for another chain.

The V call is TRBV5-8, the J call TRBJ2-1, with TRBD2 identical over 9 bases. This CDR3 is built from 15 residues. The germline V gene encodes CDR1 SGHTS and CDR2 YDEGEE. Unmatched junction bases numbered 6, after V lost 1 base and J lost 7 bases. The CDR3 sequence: CASSLMLAGRNEQFF. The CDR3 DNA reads TGTGCCAGCAGCTTGATGCTAGCGGGGAGGAATGAGCAGTTCTTC.

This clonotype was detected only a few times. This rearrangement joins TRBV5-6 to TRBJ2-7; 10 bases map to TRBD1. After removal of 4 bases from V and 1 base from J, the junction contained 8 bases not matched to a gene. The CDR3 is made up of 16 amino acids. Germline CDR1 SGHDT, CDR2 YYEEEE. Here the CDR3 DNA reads TGTGCCAGCAGCCGGCCTGGGACAGGGGAATCCTACGAGCAGTACTTC. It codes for CASSRPGTGESYEQYF.

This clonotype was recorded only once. CDR3 protein: CASNLNSGGYTGELFF. The CDR3 DNA sequence: TGTGCCAGTAACCTTAACTCGGGGGGCTACACCGGGGAGCTGTTTTTT. The chain is built from TRBV19 and TRBJ2-2, with D possibly being TRBD2 (7 bases). The CDR3 runs to 16 residues. Trimming pared 7 bases from V and 3 bases from J, leaving 18 bases between. Germline V CDR1 and CDR2: LNHDA, SQIVND (reference sequence). The entire variable domain, with the rest obtained from reference TRBV19 and TRBJ2-2, is as follows: DGGITQSPKYLFRKEGQNVTLSCEQNLNHDAMYWYRQDPGQGLRLIYYSQIVNDFQKGDIAEGYSVSREKKESFPLTVTSAQKNPTAFYLCASNLNSGGYTGELFFGEGSRLTVL.

CDR3: CSVAGTSATYEQYF. As DNA, the CDR3 is TGCAGCGTTGCCGGGACTAGCGCCACCTACGAGCAGTACTTC. This chain connects TRBV29-1 to TRBJ2-7, with 10 bases fitting TRBD2. CDR1 and CDR2 from the germline V gene are SQVTM and ANQGSEA. CDR3 length: 14 amino acids. V lost 4 bases to trimming and J lost 2 bases; unmatched junction nucleotides: 5.

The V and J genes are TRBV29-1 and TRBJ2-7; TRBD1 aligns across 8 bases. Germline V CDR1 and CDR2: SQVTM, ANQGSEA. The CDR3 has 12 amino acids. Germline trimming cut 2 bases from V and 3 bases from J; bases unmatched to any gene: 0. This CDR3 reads CSVETGGYEQYF. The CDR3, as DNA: TGCAGCGTTGAAACAGGGGGCTACGAGCAGTACTTC.

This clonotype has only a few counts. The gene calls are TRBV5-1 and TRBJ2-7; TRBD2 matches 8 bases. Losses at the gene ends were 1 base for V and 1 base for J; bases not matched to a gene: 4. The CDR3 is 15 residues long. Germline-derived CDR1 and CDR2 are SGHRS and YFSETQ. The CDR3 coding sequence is TGCGCCAGCAGCTTGCGGGGGGGGACGTCCTACGAGCAGTACTTC. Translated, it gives CASSLRGGTSYEQYF.

CDR3 nucleotide sequence: TGTGCCAGCACAGGGACCGCACAAGAGACCCAGTACTTC. Translating gives CASTGTAQETQYF. The rearrangement links TRBV6-2 or TRBV6-3 to TRBJ2-5; D may be TRBD1 or TRBD2 (5 bases each). Germline assignment: CDR1 MNHEY and CDR2 SVGEGT. V gave up 7 bases and J gave up 2 bases, with 11 bases separating them. The CDR3 loop spans 13 amino acids.

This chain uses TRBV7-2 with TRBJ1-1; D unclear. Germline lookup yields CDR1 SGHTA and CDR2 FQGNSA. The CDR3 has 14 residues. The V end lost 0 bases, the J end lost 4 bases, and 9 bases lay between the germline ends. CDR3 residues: CASSLASGPTEAFF. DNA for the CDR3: TGTGCCAGCAGCTTAGCTTCTGGTCCCACTGAAGCTTTCTTT.

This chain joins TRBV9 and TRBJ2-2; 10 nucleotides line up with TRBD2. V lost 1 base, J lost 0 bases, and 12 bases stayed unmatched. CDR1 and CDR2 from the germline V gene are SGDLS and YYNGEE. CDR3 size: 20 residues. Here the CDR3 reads CASSVTGSGTSAANTGELFF. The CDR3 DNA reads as TGTGCCAGCAGCGTAACCGGGTCCGGGACTAGCGCCGCGAACACCGGGGAGCTGTTTTTT.

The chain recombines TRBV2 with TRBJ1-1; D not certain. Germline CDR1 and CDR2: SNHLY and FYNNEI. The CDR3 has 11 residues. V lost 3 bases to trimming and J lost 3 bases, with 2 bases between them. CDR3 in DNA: TGTGCCAGCAGTGACCACACTGAAGCTTTCTTT. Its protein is CASSDHTEAFF.

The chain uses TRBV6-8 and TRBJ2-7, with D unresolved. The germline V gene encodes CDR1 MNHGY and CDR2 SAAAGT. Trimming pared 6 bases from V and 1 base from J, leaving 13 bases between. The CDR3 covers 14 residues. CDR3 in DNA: TGTGCCAGCAGCTACGGCTCGATGTCCTACGAGCAGTACTTC. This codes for CASSYGSMSYEQYF.

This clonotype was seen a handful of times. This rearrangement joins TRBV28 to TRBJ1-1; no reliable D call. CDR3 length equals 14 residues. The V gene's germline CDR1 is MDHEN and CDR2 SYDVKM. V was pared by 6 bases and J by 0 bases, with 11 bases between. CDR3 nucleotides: TGTGCCAGCAGATATGGCCGACTGAACACTGAAGCTTTCTTT. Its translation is CASRYGRLNTEAFF.

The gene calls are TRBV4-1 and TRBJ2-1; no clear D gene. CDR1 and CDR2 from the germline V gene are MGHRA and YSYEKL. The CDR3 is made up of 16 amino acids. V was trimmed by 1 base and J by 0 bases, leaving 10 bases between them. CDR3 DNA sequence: TGCGCCAGCAGCCAAGTCGACATTTTCTCCTACAATGAGCAGTTCTTC. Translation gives CASSQVDIFSYNEQFF.

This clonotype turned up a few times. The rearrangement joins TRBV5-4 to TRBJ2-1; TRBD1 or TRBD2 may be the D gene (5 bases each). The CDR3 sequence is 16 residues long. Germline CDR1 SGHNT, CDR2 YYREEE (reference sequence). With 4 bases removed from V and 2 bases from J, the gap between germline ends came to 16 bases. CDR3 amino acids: CASSPRDGRAYNEQFF. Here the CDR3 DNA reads TGTGCCAGCAGCCCCCGGGACGGGCGGGCCTACAATGAGCAGTTCTTC.

CDR3 sequence reads: CASSLIDRGLEETQYF. The CDR3 DNA sequence: TGTGCCAGCAGCTTAATTGACAGGGGGCTAGAAGAGACCCAGTACTTC. The rearrangement links TRBV7-2 to TRBJ2-5; 10 nucleotides agree with TRBD1. The V gene end was trimmed by 2 bases and the J gene end by 3 bases; junction bases not matched to a gene: 6. The CDR3 is made up of 16 amino acids. Per germline, CDR1 SGHTA and CDR2 FQGNSA.

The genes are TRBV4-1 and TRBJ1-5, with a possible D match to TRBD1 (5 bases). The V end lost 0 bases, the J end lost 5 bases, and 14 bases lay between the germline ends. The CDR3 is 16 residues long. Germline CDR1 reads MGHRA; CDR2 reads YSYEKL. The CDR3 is CASSQERGVGHQPQHF. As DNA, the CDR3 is TGCGCCAGCAGCCAAGAAAGGGGAGTCGGCCATCAGCCCCAGCATTTT.

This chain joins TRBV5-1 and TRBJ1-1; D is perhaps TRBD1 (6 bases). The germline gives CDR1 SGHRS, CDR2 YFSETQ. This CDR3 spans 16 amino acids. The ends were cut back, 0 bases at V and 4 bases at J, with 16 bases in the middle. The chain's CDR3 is CASSLDPTGWFTEAFF. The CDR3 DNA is TGCGCCAGCAGCTTGGATCCGACAGGCTGGTTCACTGAAGCTTTCTTT.

CDR3 loop: CASWGSQETQYF. In nucleotides, the CDR3 is TGCGCCAGCTGGGGCAGTCAAGAGACCCAGTACTTC. The chain employs TRBV10-2 and TRBJ2-5, with D possibly matching TRBD1 (5 bases). The CDR3 contains 12 residues. V was cut by 8 bases and J by 2 bases, with 9 bases left in between. Germline CDR1 reads WSHSY; CDR2 reads SAAADI.